This entry lists 22 T cell receptor beta chains sequenced from one sample in a study of T cells expressing NK-cell markers. TCRdb reworked the 5' RACE reads into one entry per CDR3 protein, no DNA. This table holds some 450,000 distinct CDR3 sequences. Material for sequencing was blood T cells: a sorted CD56 or NKG2C T cell subset, CD4+ or CD8+ T cells, or bulk PBMC T cells (not recorded which). Receptors originate from a woman between 18 and 70 years old in good health.

V is TRBV6-1 and J is TRBJ1-5; TCRdb gives TRBD1 as the D gene, but with no DNA this cannot be confirmed. The CDR3 runs to 15 residues. CDR1 is MNHNS and CDR2 is SASEGT in the germline V gene. This CDR3 is CASSDPGDSNQPQHF.

Here the CDR3 reads CASSQDRGERGYGYTF. V is TRBV3-1 and J is TRBJ1-2; the D call from TCRdb, TRBD1, cannot be confirmed without DNA. The CDR3 sequence is 16 residues long. Per the germline V gene, CDR1 is LGHDT and CDR2 is YNNKEL (reference sequence).

V gene TRBV29-1 combines with J gene TRBJ2-7; as DNA is missing, the TRBD1 call by TCRdb cannot be tested. The germline V gene encodes CDR1 SQVTM and CDR2 ANQGSEA. The CDR3 has 14 residues. CDR3 in amino acids: CSVDRPGQGNEQYF.

V is TRBV4-2 and J is TRBJ1-2; checking the TCRdb D call of TRBD1 is not possible without DNA. There are 15 residues in the CDR3. Looked up from germline, CDR1 is LGHNA and CDR2 is YNFKEQ. The chain's CDR3 is CASSPRVGDDYGYTF.

The V and J genes are TRBV9 and TRBJ2-3; with no DNA, the TCRdb D assignment of TRBD2 cannot be verified. The CDR3 length is 14 residues. Germline V lookup: CDR1 SGDLS, CDR2 YYNGEE. The CDR3 sequence is CASSVVPLGDTQYF.

V usage is TRBV20-1 and J usage is TRBJ2-7; TCRdb outputs TRBD1, but without DNA this stays unchecked. This CDR3 has 12 amino acids. The germline CDR1 and CDR2 sequences are DFQATT and SNEGSKA (reference sequence). The CDR3 protein is CSGDDSNYEQYF.

The CDR3 loop reads CASSPGYTNEKLFF. The V gene is TRBV7-2, the J gene TRBJ1-4; TCRdb's assignment of TRBD1 cannot be checked, as there is no DNA. The CDR3 runs 14 residues. Germline V gene data show CDR1 as SGHTA and CDR2 as FQGNSA.

The gene calls are TRBV5-4 and TRBJ2-7; TCRdb's D call, TRBD2, is unchecked because there is no DNA. This CDR3 has 16 residues. Germline CDR1 reads SGHNT; CDR2 reads YYREEE (reference sequence). This chain's CDR3 is CASSLDWLAGADEQYF.

The CDR3 spells CSASTPGTRVYNEQFF. The rearrangement uses TRBV20-1 and TRBJ2-1; TCRdb outputs TRBD2, but without DNA this stays unchecked. Germline-derived CDR1 and CDR2 are DFQATT and SNEGSKA (reference sequence). The CDR3 has 16 residues.

The chain carries TRBV5-4 and TRBJ2-2. Per germline, CDR1 SGHNT and CDR2 YYREEE (reference sequence). CDR3 length: 13 residues. The chain's CDR3 is CASSLEESGELFF.

V usage is TRBV12-3 or TRBV12-4 and J usage is TRBJ1-2. The CDR3 consists of 13 residues. CDR3 amino acids: CASSLGQVLSNTF.

This chain's CDR3 is CASSLITGTVYEQYF. This chain joins TRBV11-2 and TRBJ2-7; TCRdb picks TRBD1, but there is no DNA to check that call. The CDR3 length is 15 residues. Germline V gene sequence: CDR1 SGHAT, CDR2 FQNNGV.

J is TRBJ2-2 and V is TRBV4-3; as DNA is missing, the TRBD1 call by TCRdb cannot be tested. The CDR3 loop spans 15 amino acids. Germline loops: CDR1 LGHNA, CDR2 YSLEER. The CDR3: CASSQEQGAGGELFF.

This chain uses TRBV6-2 or TRBV6-3 with TRBJ2-3; TCRdb designates TRBD2, a call that cannot be tested without DNA. CDR3 length: 18 residues. Germline assignment: CDR1 MNHEY and CDR2 SVGEGT. CDR3 residues: CASSSAASFERDTDTQYF.

The chain links TRBV12-3 or TRBV12-4 to TRBJ2-4; TCRdb indicates TRBD1, and absent DNA this call remains unverified. This CDR3 is built from 14 residues. CDR3 loop: CASSRGGTKNIQYF.

The chain couples TRBV7-9 to TRBJ2-7. CDR3 size: 15 residues. Looked up from germline, CDR1 is SEHNR and CDR2 is FQNEAQ (reference sequence). The CDR3 is CASSLVPDATYEQYF. Variable domain in full (rest from reference TRBV7-9 and TRBJ2-7): DTGVSQNPRHKITKRGQNVTFRCDPISEHNRLYWYRQTLGQGPEFLTYFQNEAQLEKSRLLSDRFSAERPKGSFSTLEIQRTEQGDSAMYLCASSLVPDATYEQYFGPGTRLTVT.

The chain employs TRBV7-9 and TRBJ1-2. The CDR3 spans 13 residues. Per germline, CDR1 SEHNR and CDR2 FQNEAQ (reference sequence). CDR3: CASSLAEYYGYTF. The full variable domain, with the rest looked up from reference TRBV7-9 and TRBJ1-2, is DTGVSQNPRHKITKRGQNVTFRCDPISEHNRLYWYRQTLGQGPEFLTYFQNEAQLEKSRLLSDRFSAERPKGSFSTLEIQRTEQGDSAMYLCASSLAEYYGYTFGSGTRLTVV.

This rearrangement joins TRBV29-1 to TRBJ1-2; the D call of TRBD1 rests on TCRdb alone, since no DNA is present to check it. Germline V gene lookup returns CDR1 SQVTM and CDR2 ANQGSEA. The CDR3 totals 12 residues. The CDR3 reads CSVATGGAGYTF.

The chain combines TRBV29-1 with TRBJ2-1; TCRdb names TRBD1, which stays unverified in the absence of DNA. The CDR3 sequence is 17 residues long. The V gene's germline CDR1 is SQVTM and CDR2 ANQGSEA. CDR3 sequence: CSVVLRGQGGRYNEQFF.

The chain carries TRBV6-2 or TRBV6-3 and TRBJ2-1; the D call of TRBD2 rests on TCRdb alone, since no DNA is present to check it. The CDR3 has 15 residues. CDR1 is MNHEY, CDR2 SVGEGT, per germline. The CDR3 reads CASSRLAGIGNEQFF.

The CDR3: CSAPAGPLTEAFF. The rearrangement links TRBV20-1 to TRBJ1-1. Germline loops: CDR1 DFQATT, CDR2 SNEGSKA (reference sequence). The CDR3 consists of 13 residues.

V and J are TRBV19 and TRBJ2-5; TCRdb outputs TRBD2, but without DNA this stays unchecked. CDR1 and CDR2 from the germline V gene are LNHDA and SQIVND (reference sequence). CDR3 size: 13 residues. The CDR3: CASKASGVETQYF.